The 8 T cell receptor beta chains listed next were all sequenced from one sample in a study of blood T cell repertoires in COVID-19. Method: immunoSEQ multiplex PCR; TCRdb's copy keeps in-frame clones and lacks some. The data contain approximately 180,000 clones, approximately 83% of them singletons. Material for sequencing was peripheral blood. These receptors all come from a human donor with active or convalescent COVID-19. The donor label of this sample is uncertain.

This clone has a handful of counts. The gene calls are TRBV6-4 and TRBJ2-3; the match to TRBD2 covers 8 bases. CDR3 size: 14 residues. After removal of 5 bases from V and 1 base from J, the junction contained 2 bases not matched to a gene. Germline values: CDR1 MRHNA, CDR2 SNTAGT. The CDR3 is CASSKAGGTDTQYF. CDR3 coding DNA: TGTGCCAGCAGTAAAGCGGGAGGCACAGATACGCAGTATTTT.

About this clone itself: One end of the junction fails to match germline, which may point to a read error. J is TRBJ2-7 and V is TRBV30; 7 bases fit TRBD2. CDR3 length equals 12 residues. The germline V gene has CDR1 GTSNPN and CDR2 SVGIG (reference sequence). The CDR3 nucleotides read TGTGCCCGGAGCGGGACTACCTACGAGCAGTACTTC. This gives the protein CARSGTTYEQYF.

The chain is built from TRBV19 and TRBJ2-4; D uncertain. Germline CDR1 reads LNHDA; CDR2 reads SQIVND (reference sequence). The V and J ends lost 3 bases and 6 bases respectively, with 12 bases between them. The length of the CDR3 is 14 residues. The DNA of the CDR3 is TGTGCCAGTAGTATCCCACACCCCAGAAACATTCAGTACTTC. This sequence encodes CASSIPHPRNIQYF.

The chain combines TRBV11-3 with TRBJ1-1; D call uncertain. V was cut by 5 bases and J by 3 bases, with 10 bases left in between. This CDR3 has 13 residues. Looked up from germline, CDR1 is SGHNT and CDR2 is YENEEA. The CDR3 sequence: CASSRVLDTEAFF. The CDR3 region has the DNA TGTGCCAGCAGCCGGGTGTTGGACACTGAAGCTTTCTTT.

The chain couples TRBV6-5 to TRBJ1-3; TRBD1 might be the D (5 bases). The CDR3 extends over 14 amino acids. Trimming pared 7 bases from V and 0 bases from J, leaving 10 bases between. Germline V CDR1 and CDR2: MNHEY, SVGAGI. The CDR3 DNA sequence: TGTGCCAGCACCCGGGACTTCTCTGGAAACACCATATATTTT. Encoded protein: CASTRDFSGNTIYF.

The chain links TRBV4-2 to TRBJ2-1; TRBD2 matches 16 bases. Germline CDR1 is LGHNA and CDR2 is YNFKEQ. V shed 1 base, J shed 7 bases, and the junction held 7 bases outside the gene matches. CDR3 length: 18 residues. DNA for the CDR3: TGTGCCAGCAGCCAAGCCGGGACTAGCGGGGGGGCGGGTAATGAGCAGTTCTTC. The encoded protein is CASSQAGTSGGAGNEQFF.

V and J are TRBV2 and TRBJ1-4, with 7 bases that match TRBD1. There are 15 residues in the CDR3. Germline CDR1 is SNHLY and CDR2 is FYNNEI. V shed 3 bases, J shed 6 bases, and the junction held 7 bases outside the gene matches. CDR3 amino acids: CASSEEGAADEKLFF. CDR3 coding DNA: TGTGCCAGCAGTGAGGAGGGGGCAGCGGATGAAAAACTGTTTTTT.

The V and J genes are TRBV11-3 and TRBJ2-1; the match to TRBD2 covers 9 bases. The CDR3 runs to 15 residues. J lost 1 base, V lost 3 bases, and 1 base had no gene match. The germline V gene encodes CDR1 SGHNT and CDR2 YENEEA. The CDR3 DNA is TGTGCCAGCAGCTTTAGCGGGAGATCCTACAATGAGCAGTTCTTC. This gives the protein CASSFSGRSYNEQFF.